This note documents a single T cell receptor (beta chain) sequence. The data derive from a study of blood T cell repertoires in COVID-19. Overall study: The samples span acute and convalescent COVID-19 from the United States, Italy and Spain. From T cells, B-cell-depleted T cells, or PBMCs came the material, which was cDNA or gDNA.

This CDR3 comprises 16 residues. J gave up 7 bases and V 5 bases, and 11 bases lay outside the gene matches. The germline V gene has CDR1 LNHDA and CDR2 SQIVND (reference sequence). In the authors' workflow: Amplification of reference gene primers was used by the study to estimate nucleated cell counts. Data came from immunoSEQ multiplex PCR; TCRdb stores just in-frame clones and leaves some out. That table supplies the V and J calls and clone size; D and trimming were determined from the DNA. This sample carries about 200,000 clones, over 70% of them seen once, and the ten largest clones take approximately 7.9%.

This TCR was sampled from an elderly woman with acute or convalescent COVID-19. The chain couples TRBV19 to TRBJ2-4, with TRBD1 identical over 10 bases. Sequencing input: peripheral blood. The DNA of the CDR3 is TGTGCCAGTAGTGATGCCGGGACAGGGGTGAATAACATTCAGTACTTC. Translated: CASSDAGTGVNNIQYF.